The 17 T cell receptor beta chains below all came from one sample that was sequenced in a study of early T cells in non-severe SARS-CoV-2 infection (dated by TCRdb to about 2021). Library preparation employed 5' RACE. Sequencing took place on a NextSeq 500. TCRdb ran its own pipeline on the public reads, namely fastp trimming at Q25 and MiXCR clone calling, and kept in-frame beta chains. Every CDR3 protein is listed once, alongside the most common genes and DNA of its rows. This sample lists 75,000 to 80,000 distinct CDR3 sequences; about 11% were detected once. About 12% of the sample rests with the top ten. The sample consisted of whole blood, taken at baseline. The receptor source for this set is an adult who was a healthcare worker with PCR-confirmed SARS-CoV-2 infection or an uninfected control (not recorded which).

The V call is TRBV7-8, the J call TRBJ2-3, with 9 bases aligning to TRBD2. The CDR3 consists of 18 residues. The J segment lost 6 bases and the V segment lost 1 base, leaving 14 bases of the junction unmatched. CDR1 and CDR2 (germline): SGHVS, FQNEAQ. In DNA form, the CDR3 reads TGTGCCAGCAGCTTAGAAGCTGGGGGACTAGCAGCTTTGGATACGCAGTATTTT. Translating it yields CASSLEAGGLAALDTQYF.

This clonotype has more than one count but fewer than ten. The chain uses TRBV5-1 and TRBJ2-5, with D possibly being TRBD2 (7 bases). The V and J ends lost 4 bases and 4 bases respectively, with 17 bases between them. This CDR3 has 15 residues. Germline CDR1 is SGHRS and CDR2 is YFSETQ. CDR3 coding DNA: TGCGCCAGCAGCAACCCCGGGGGGCCTCGAGAGACCCAGTACTTC. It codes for CASSNPGGPRETQYF.

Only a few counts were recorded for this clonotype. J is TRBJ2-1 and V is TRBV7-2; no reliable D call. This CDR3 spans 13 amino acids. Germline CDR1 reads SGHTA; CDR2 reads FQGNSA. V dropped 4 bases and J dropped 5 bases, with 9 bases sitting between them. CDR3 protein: CASSSSIHNEQFF. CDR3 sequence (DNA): TGTGCCAGCAGCTCCTCAATCCACAATGAGCAGTTCTTC.

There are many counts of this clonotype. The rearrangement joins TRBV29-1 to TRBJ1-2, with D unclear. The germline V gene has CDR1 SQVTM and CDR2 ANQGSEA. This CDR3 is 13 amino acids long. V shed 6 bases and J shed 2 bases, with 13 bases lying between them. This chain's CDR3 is CSVTTTLNYGYTF. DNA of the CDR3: TGCAGCGTCACTACGACTCTCAACTATGGCTACACCTTC.

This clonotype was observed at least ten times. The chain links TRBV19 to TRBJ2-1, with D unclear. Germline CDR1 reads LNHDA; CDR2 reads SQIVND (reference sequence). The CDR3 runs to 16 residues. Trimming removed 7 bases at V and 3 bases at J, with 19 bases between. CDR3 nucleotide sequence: TGTGCCAGTACCGAGAAGCCCGATTATAACTACAATGAGCAGTTCTTC. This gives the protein CASTEKPDYNYNEQFF.

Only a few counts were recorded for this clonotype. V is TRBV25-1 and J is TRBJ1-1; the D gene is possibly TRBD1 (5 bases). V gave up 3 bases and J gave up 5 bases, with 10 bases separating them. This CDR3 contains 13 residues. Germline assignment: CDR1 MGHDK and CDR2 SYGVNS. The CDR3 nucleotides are TGTGCCAGCAGTGACCCAGGGTTAACTGAAGCTTTCTTT. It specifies CASSDPGLTEAFF.

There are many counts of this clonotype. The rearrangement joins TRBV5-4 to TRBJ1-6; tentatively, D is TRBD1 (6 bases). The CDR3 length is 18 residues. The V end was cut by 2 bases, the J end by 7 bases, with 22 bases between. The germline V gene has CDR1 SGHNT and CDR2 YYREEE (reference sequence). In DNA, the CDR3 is TGTGCCAGCAGCTTAGGGGCCGGCCTACGGCAGGGGAATTCACCCCTCCACTTT. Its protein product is CASSLGAGLRQGNSPLHF.

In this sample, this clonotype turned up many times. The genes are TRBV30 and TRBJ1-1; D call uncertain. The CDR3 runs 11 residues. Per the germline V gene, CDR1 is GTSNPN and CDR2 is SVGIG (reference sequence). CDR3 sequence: CALERNTEAFF. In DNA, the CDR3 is TGTGCTCTAGAGAGGAACACTGAAGCTTTCTTT.

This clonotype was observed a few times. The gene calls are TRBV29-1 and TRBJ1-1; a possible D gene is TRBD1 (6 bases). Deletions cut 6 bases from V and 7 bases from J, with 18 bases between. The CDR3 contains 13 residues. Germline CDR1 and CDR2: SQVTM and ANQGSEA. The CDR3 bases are TGCAGCGTCTTAGTCGGGGGGCTGGGTGAAGCTTTCTTT. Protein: CSVLVGGLGEAFF.

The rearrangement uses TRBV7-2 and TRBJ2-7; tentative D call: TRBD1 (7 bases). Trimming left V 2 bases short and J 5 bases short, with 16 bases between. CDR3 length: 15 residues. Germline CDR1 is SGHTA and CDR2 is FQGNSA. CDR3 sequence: CASSLLTRGADEQYF. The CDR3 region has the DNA TGTGCCAGCAGCTTACTCACCAGGGGGGCCGACGAGCAGTACTTC.

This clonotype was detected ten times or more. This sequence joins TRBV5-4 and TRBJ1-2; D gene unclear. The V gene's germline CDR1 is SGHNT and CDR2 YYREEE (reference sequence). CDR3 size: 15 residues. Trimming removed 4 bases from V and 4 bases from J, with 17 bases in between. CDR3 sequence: CASSLVGRVSYGYTF. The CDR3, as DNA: TGTGCCAGCAGCCTCGTCGGAAGGGTTTCCTATGGCTACACCTTC.

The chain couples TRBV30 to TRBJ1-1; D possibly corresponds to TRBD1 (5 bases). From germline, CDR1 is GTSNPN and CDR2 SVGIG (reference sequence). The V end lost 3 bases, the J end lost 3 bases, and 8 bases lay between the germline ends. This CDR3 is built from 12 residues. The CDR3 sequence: CAWSEGDTEAFF. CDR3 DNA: TGTGCCTGGAGCGAAGGGGACACTGAAGCTTTCTTT.

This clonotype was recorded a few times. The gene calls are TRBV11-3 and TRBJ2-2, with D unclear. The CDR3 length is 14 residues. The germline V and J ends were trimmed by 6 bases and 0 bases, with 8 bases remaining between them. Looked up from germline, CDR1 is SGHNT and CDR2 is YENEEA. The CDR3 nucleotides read TGTGCCAGCAGTCGACGGCCGAACACCGGGGAGCTGTTTTTT. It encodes CASSRRPNTGELFF.

CDR3 loop: CASSLTALNTEAFF. The CDR3 bases are TGTGCCAGCAGTTTAACGGCCCTGAACACTGAAGCTTTCTTT. This sequence joins TRBV12-3 or TRBV12-4 and TRBJ1-1; D uncertain. The CDR3 covers 14 residues. The V and J ends lost 2 bases and 0 bases respectively, with 7 bases between them.

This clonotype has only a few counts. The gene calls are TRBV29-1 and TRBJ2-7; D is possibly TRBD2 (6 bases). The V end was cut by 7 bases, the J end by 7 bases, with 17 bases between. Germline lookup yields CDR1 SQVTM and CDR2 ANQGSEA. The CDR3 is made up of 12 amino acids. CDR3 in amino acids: CSALKGGREQYF. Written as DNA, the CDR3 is TGCAGCGCCTTAAAAGGAGGGCGAGAGCAGTACTTC.

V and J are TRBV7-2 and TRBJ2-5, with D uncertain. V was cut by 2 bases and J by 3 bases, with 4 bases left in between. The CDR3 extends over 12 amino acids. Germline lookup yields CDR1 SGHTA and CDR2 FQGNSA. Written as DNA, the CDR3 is TGTGCCAGCAGCTTATCCGAAGAGACCCAGTACTTC. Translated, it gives CASSLSEETQYF. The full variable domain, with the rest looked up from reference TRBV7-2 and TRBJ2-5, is GAGVSQSPSNKVTEKGKDVELRCDPISGHTALYWYRQSLGQGLEFLIYFQGNSAPDKSGLPSDRFSAERTGGSVSTLTIQRTQQEDSAVYLCASSLSEETQYFGPGTRLLVL.

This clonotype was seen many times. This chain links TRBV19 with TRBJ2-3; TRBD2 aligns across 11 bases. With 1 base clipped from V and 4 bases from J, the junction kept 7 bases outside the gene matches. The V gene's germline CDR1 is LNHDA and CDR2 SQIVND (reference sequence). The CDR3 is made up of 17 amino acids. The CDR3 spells CASSIGSGGAVADTQYF. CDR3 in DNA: TGTGCCAGTAGTATAGGTAGCGGGGGGGCCGTCGCAGATACGCAGTATTTT.